This passage covers 3 T cell receptor beta chains from one sample sequenced in a study of shared clonotypes between healthy human individuals. Naive CD8 cells, CD45RO-negative and positively selected for CCR7, excluded terminally differentiated effector memory CD45RA+ cells. Some clones are missing from TCRdb's copy, which holds only in-frame ones; the method was immunoSEQ multiplex PCR. The profile shows about 1,800,000 clones, about 95% of them singletons. Material for sequencing was naive CD8+ T cells sorted from blood. Receptors originate from a man between 18 and 29 years old in good health.

As DNA, the CDR3 is TGCGCCAGCTCCGAAGCAGGCCCGGGTAGTGAAAAACTGTTTTTT. This sequence encodes CASSEAGPGSEKLFF. The rearrangement joins TRBV5-1 to TRBJ1-4; D is ambiguous. Looked up from germline, CDR1 is SGHRS and CDR2 is YFSETQ. This CDR3 has 15 amino acids. Trimming removed 7 bases from V and 7 bases from J, with 20 bases in between.

The chain combines TRBV19 with TRBJ1-5, with D possibly matching TRBD1 (5 bases). The CDR3 sequence is 15 residues long. The germline gives CDR1 LNHDA, CDR2 SQIVND (reference sequence). V lost 5 bases and J 3 bases, leaving 14 bases between the germline ends. The CDR3 spells CASSDFGGDNQPQHF. The CDR3 bases are TGTGCCAGTAGTGATTTTGGGGGAGACAATCAGCCCCAGCATTTT.

This chain connects TRBV5-8 to TRBJ1-2; 9 bases agree with TRBD1. V was pared by 4 bases and J by 1 base, with 8 bases of the junction left unmatched. The germline CDR1 and CDR2 sequences are SGHTS and YDEGEE. This CDR3 is 16 amino acids long. The DNA of the CDR3 is TGTGCCAGCAGCCTCGCCTGGGACAGGGTTAACTATGGCTACACCTTC. This gives the protein CASSLAWDRVNYGYTF.